A single sample is the source of the 15 T cell receptor beta chains below, sequenced in a study of shared clonotypes between healthy human individuals. Clones were read by immunoSEQ multiplex PCR, and TCRdb kept only the in-frame ones, dropping some. Of roughly 550,000 clones detected, roughly 95% appear once; the ten largest clones hold about 0.11%. CD45RO-negative CD8 cells positively selected for CCR7 made up the naive population, which excluded terminally differentiated effector memory CD45RA+ cells. The sequencing sample was made of naive CD8+ T cells sorted from blood. The receptors originated from a young woman in good health.

This chain joins TRBV7-6 and TRBJ2-7; 8 nucleotides agree with TRBD1. The germline gives CDR1 SGHVS, CDR2 FNYEAQ. This CDR3 has 16 amino acids. V lost 2 bases and J lost 0; bases outside the gene matches: 6. In DNA form, the CDR3 reads TGTGCCAGCAGCTTACTCGGGACAGGCCGCTCCTACGAGCAGTACTTC. This gives the protein CASSLLGTGRSYEQYF.

This chain links TRBV20-1 with TRBJ2-3; no clear D. CDR1 is DFQATT and CDR2 is SNEGSKA in the germline V gene (reference sequence). The CDR3 is made up of 11 amino acids. The V end lost 2 bases, the J end lost 4 bases, and 4 bases lay between the germline ends. CDR3: CSARRADTQYF. CDR3 DNA: TGCAGTGCTAGACGGGCAGATACGCAGTATTTT.

The chain combines TRBV27 with TRBJ2-1; 9 bases align to TRBD2. V dropped 2 bases and J dropped 4; count of bases not matched to a gene: 3. This CDR3 is built from 15 residues. Germline CDR1 reads MNHEY; CDR2 reads SMNVEV (reference sequence). CDR3 nucleotide sequence: TGTGCCAGCAGTTTAATGGCGGGAGGGTACAATGAGCAGTTCTTC. The encoded protein is CASSLMAGGYNEQFF.

V is TRBV9 and J is TRBJ2-1; TRBD2 matches at 9 bases. Germline CDR1 and CDR2: SGDLS and YYNGEE. This CDR3 contains 13 residues. V lost 6 bases to trimming and J lost 7 bases; unmatched junction nucleotides: 5. The CDR3: CASNVAGENEQFF. In DNA, the CDR3 is TGTGCCAGCAATGTAGCGGGAGAAAATGAGCAGTTCTTC.

The CDR3: CASSIRDNDQPQHF. CDR3 DNA sequence: TGTGCCAGTAGTATCCGGGACAACGATCAGCCCCAGCATTTT. This chain links TRBV19 with TRBJ1-5; a possible D gene is TRBD1 (6 bases). Per germline, CDR1 LNHDA and CDR2 SQIVND (reference sequence). CDR3 length: 14 amino acids. V was shortened by 3 bases and J by 5 bases, with 11 bases between the two germline ends.

The gene calls are TRBV28 and TRBJ1-3; D is undetermined. Germline V CDR1 and CDR2: MDHEN, SYDVKM. V was clipped by 7 bases and J by 4 bases, with 14 bases between them. The length of the CDR3 is 14 residues. The CDR3 nucleotides read TGTGCCAGCACCGGAAGAGGGATAGGAAACACCATATATTTT. Translated: CASTGRGIGNTIYF.

This clone was seen just once. CDR3 sequence (DNA): TGTGCCAGCAGCGTAGTGTCTCCGCGACAGGGAGGGTCTGGGGCCAACGTCCTGACTTTC. Residues: CASSVVSPRQGGSGANVLTF. The rearrangement joins TRBV9 to TRBJ2-6; possibly TRBD1 or TRBD2 for D (7 bases each). The germline gives CDR1 SGDLS, CDR2 YYNGEE. V was shortened by 0 bases and J by 1 base, with 20 bases between the two germline ends. This CDR3 has 20 amino acids.

The V gene is TRBV10-3, the J gene TRBJ2-7; 7 bases line up with TRBD1. CDR1 ENHRY and CDR2 SYGVKD come from the germline V gene. J was trimmed by 1 base and V by 6 bases; bases with no gene match: 3. The CDR3 covers 13 residues. The CDR3 nucleotides are TGTGCCATCAGCCCGGGACAGTCCTACGAGCAGTACTTC. This encodes CAISPGQSYEQYF.

Comments on this clone: Distinct nucleotide sequences in the sample also encode this CDR3. V gene TRBV9 combines with J gene TRBJ2-7; D perhaps matches TRBD2 (6 bases). This CDR3 spans 15 amino acids. Germline loops: CDR1 SGDLS, CDR2 YYNGEE. The V gene lost 3 bases and the J gene lost 1 base, with 14 bases spanning the gap. The CDR3 reads CASSAGLSGSYEQYF. Here the CDR3 DNA reads TGTGCCAGCAGCGCCGGACTGAGCGGGTCCTACGAGCAGTACTTC.

The chain couples TRBV11-2 to TRBJ2-5; 12 bases fit TRBD2. Unmatched junction bases numbered 6, after V lost 1 base and J lost 0 bases. There are 18 residues in the CDR3. The germline CDR1 and CDR2 sequences are SGHAT and FQNNGV. The chain's CDR3 is CASSLVGLAGPYQETQYF. As DNA, the CDR3 is TGTGCCAGCAGCTTAGTAGGACTAGCGGGACCGTACCAAGAGACCCAGTACTTC.

The chain uses TRBV5-6 and TRBJ1-5, with 8 bases identical to TRBD1. This CDR3 is 15 amino acids long. CDR1 and CDR2 from the germline V gene are SGHDT and YYEEEE. V was clipped by 1 base and J by 3 bases; unmatched bases: 3. The CDR3 reads CASSLYRGINQPQHF. In DNA form, the CDR3 reads TGTGCCAGCAGCTTGTACAGGGGGATCAATCAGCCCCAGCATTTT.

The V call is TRBV5-4, the J call TRBJ2-1; tentatively, D is TRBD1 or TRBD2 (7 bases each). V was trimmed by 2 bases and J by 9 bases, leaving 15 bases between them. CDR3 length: 14 amino acids. Looked up from germline, CDR1 is SGHNT and CDR2 is YYREEE (reference sequence). CDR3 coding DNA: TGTGCCAGCAGCTTCTCAGGGGGGGGCGGTGAGCAGTTCTTC. This gives the protein CASSFSGGGGEQFF.

The genes are TRBV27 and TRBJ2-1; possibly TRBD2 for D (7 bases). The germline gives CDR1 MNHEY, CDR2 SMNVEV (reference sequence). The CDR3 is made up of 14 amino acids. V dropped 7 bases and J dropped 2 bases, with 12 bases sitting between them. This CDR3 reads CASTHGGPYNEQFF. The CDR3 DNA reads as TGTGCCAGCACCCACGGGGGGCCCTACAATGAGCAGTTCTTC.

V gene TRBV6-1 combines with J gene TRBJ1-5; no clear D gene. This CDR3 contains 15 residues. The V end lost 4 bases, the J end lost 10 bases, and 20 bases lay between the germline ends. Germline CDR1 MNHNS, CDR2 SASEGT. This CDR3 is CASSVRQDLIKPQHF. As DNA, the CDR3 is TGTGCCAGCAGTGTGAGGCAGGACCTTATCAAACCCCAGCATTTT.

This clone was recorded only once. The V and J genes are TRBV11-2 and TRBJ1-5; D is unresolved. Germline V gives CDR1 SGHAT, CDR2 FQNNGV. The CDR3 has 14 residues. Between the trimmed V and J ends, which lost 5 bases and 3 bases, there was a span of 11 bases. The CDR3 sequence: CASSMGGDNQPQHF. DNA for the CDR3: TGTGCCAGCAGCATGGGTGGGGACAATCAGCCCCAGCATTTT.